The clone carrying this TCR beta chain appeared once. The CDR3 runs 14 residues. V shed 6 bases and J 2 bases; nucleotides not matched to a gene: 6. Germline V CDR1 and CDR2: WSHSY, SAAADI. This table comes from immunoSEQ multiplex PCR, and its TCRdb copy is limited to in-frame clones, with some not included. Among 20,000 or so clones listed, 85% were seen once. Each depressed patient was matched pairwise with a non-depressed control on sex, age, current smoking status and body mass index. No major medical conditions, Axis I/II comorbidities, regular medication, or illicit drugs. CD4+ T cells were isolated from thawed PBMCs by magnetic negative selection. These data are taken from a study of untreated major depressive disorder.

This chain uses TRBV10-2 with TRBJ2-7, with 8 bases lining up with TRBD2. This sequence was found in a woman aged 25 to 39 in good health. Sequences were obtained from CD4+ T cells from PBMCs. The CDR3 coding sequence is TGCGCCAGCAGCATTAGCGGGACCACCTACGAGCAGTACTTC. It specifies CASSISGTTYEQYF.